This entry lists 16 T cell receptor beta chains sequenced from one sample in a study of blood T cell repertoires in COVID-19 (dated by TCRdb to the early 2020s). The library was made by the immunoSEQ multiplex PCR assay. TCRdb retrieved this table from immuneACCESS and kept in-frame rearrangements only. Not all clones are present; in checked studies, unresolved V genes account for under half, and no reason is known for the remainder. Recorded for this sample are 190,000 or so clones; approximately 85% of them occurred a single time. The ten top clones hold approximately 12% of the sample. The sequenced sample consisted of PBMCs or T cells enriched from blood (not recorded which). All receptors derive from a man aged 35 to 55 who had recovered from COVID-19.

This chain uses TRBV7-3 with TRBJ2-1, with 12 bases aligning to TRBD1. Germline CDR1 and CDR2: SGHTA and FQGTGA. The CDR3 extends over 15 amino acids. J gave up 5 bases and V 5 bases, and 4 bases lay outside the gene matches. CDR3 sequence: CASSLGTGGHNEQFF. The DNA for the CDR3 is TGTGCCAGCAGCCTCGGGACAGGGGGCCACAATGAGCAGTTCTTC.

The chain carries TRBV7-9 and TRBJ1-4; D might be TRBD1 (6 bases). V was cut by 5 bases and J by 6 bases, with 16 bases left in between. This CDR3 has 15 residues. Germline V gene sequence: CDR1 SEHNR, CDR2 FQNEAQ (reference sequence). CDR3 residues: CASSLTLDSDEKLFF. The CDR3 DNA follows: TGTGCCAGCAGCCTGACTTTGGACAGCGATGAAAAACTGTTTTTT.

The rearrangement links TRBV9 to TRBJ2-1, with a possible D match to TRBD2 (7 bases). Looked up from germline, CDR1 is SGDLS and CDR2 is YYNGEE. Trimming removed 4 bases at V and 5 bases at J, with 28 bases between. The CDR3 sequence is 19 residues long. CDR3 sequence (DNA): TGTGCCAGCAGCATCGCCGGAGGGGGGGCTAGCGGCCCGAACAATGAGCAGTTCTTC. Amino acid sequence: CASSIAGGGASGPNNEQFF.

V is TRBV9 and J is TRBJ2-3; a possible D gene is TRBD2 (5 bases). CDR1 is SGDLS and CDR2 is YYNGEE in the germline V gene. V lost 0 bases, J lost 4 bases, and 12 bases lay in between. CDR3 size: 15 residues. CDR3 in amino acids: CASSVGQREPDTQYF. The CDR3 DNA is TGTGCCAGCAGCGTAGGGCAGAGGGAGCCAGATACGCAGTATTTT.

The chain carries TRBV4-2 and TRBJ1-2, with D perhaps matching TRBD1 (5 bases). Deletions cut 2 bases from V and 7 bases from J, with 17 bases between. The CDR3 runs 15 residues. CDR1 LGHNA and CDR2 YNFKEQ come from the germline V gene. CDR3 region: CASSQNVLGDGGYTF. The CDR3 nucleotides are TGTGCCAGCAGCCAAAACGTTTTAGGGGATGGTGGCTACACCTTC.

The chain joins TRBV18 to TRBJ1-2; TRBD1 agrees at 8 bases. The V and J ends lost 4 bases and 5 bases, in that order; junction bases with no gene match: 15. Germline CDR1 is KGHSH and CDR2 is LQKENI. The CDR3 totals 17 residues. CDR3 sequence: CASSRWRTGTDRYGYTF. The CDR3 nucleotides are TGTGCCAGCTCACGCTGGCGGACAGGGACAGATAGGTATGGCTACACCTTC.

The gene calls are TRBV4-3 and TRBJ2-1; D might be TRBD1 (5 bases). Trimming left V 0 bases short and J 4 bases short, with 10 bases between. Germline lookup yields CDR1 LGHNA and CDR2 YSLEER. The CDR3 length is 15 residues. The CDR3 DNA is TGCGCCAGCAGCCAAGAGACAGCTTTTTACAATGAGCAGTTCTTC. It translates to CASSQETAFYNEQFF.

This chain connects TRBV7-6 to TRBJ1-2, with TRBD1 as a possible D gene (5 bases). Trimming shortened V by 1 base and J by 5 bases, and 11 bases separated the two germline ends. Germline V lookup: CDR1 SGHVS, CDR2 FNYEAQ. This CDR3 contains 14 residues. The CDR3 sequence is CASSLGQPGYGYTF. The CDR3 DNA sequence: TGTGCCAGCAGCTTAGGACAGCCTGGGTATGGCTACACCTTC.

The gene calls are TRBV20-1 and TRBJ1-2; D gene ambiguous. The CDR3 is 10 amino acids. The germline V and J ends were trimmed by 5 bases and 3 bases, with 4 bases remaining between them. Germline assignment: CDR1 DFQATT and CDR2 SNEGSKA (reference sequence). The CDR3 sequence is CSAPYYGYTF. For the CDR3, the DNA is TGCAGTGCTCCATACTATGGCTACACCTTC.

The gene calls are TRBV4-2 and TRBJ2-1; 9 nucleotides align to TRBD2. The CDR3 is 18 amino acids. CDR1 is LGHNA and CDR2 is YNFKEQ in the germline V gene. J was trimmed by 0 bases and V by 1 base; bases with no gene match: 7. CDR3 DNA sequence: TGTGCCAGCAGCCAAGGCCCGGTTAGCGGGAGCTCCTACAATGAGCAGTTCTTC. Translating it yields CASSQGPVSGSSYNEQFF.

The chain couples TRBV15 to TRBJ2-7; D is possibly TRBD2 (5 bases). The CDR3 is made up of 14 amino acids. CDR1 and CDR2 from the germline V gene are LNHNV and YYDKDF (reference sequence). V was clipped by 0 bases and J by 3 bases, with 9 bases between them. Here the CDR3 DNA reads TGTGCCACCAGCAGAGATCGGGGATACTACGAGCAGTACTTC. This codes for CATSRDRGYYEQYF.

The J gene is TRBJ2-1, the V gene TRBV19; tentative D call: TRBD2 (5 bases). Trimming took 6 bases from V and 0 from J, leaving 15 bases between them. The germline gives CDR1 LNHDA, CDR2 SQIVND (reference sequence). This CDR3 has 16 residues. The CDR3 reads CASRGPQAVSYNEQFF. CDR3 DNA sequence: TGTGCCAGTAGAGGACCTCAAGCGGTCTCCTACAATGAGCAGTTCTTC.

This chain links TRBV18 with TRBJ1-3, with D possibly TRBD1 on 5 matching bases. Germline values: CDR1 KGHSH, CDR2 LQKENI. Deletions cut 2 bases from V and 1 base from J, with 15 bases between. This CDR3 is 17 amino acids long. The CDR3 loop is CASSPAAQGSSGNTIYF. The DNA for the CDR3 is TGTGCCAGCTCACCAGCCGCTCAGGGTTCGTCTGGAAACACCATATATTTT.

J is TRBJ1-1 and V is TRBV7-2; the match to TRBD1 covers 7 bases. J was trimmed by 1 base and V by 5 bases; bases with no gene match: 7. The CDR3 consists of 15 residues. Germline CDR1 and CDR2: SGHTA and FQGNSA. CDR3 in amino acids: CASSISGTANTEAFF. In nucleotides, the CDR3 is TGTGCCAGCAGCATCTCCGGGACAGCGAACACTGAAGCTTTCTTT. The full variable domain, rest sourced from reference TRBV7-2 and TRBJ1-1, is GAGVSQSPSNKVTEKGKDVELRCDPISGHTALYWYRQSLGQGLEFLIYFQGNSAPDKSGLPSDRFSAERTGGSVSTLTIQRTQQEDSAVYLCASSISGTANTEAFFGQGTRLTVV.

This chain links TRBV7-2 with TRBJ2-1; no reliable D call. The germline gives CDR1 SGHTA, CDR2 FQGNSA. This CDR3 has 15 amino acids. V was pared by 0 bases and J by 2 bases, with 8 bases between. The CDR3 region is CASSLAGPTYNEQFF. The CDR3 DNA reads TGTGCCAGCAGCTTAGCGGGCCCTACCTACAATGAGCAGTTCTTC.

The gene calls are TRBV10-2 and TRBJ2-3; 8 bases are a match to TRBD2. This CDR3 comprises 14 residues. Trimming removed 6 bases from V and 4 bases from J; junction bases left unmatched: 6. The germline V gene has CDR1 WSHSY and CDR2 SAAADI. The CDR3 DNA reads TGCGCCAGCAGCCCTGGACTAGCCGCAGATACGCAGTATTTT. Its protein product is CASSPGLAADTQYF.